These T cell receptor beta chains were read from a single sample in a study of cytomegalovirus exposure and HLA in healthy donors. TCRdb keeps only in-frame clones here, not all; method: immunoSEQ multiplex PCR. The data show some 290,000 clones, with roughly 86% seen just once and around 0.96% held by the top ten. The source material was PBMCs. The receptors stem from a man under 40 in good health and CMV-seronegative. CDR3s include the opening cysteine and the closing phenylalanine or tryptophan. D genes are given only for firm matches. The size entry is marked missing in some rows and otherwise reads once, few, many or a size class.

cdr3_nt	cdr3_aa	v_call	j_call	clone_size	d_call
TGTGCCAGCAGTGAACCAGGGGACCTAACCTACGAGCAGTACTTC	CASSEPGDLTYEQYF	TRBV6-1	TRBJ2-7	-	-
TGTGCCAGCAGCTTAGCCGGGACAGCTAATTCACCCCTCCACTTT	CASSLAGTANSPLHF	TRBV13	TRBJ1-6	-	TRBD1
TGTGCCAGTTCGACAGGTCTGGGGTACGAGCAGTACTTC	CASSTGLGYEQYF	TRBV6-1	TRBJ2-7	few	-
TGTGCCAGCAGCCAAGGCATAGGGGGTAATCAGCCCCAGCATTTT	CASSQGIGGNQPQHF	TRBV4-2	TRBJ1-5	few	-
TGTGCCAGCAGCCCGGGAGGGACTGAAGCTTTCTTT	CASSPGGTEAFF	TRBV11-3	TRBJ1-1	-	-
TGTGCCAGCTGCCCGAGGAGCACAGATACGCAGTATTTT	CASCPRSTDTQYF	TRBV18	TRBJ2-3	-	-
TGTGCCAGCCTTGGGAGGGGTTTGGAGTTCTTC	CASLGRGLEFF	TRBV7-2	TRBJ2-1	-	TRBD2
TGTGCCAGCAGCTTGAATCTAGTGTCTCAGCCCCAGCATTTT	CASSLNLVSQPQHF	TRBV5-8	TRBJ1-5	few	-
TGTGCCAGCAGTGAAAGAAGTAAGGGGTTCGGTAAACTGTTTTTT	CASSERSKGFGKLFF	TRBV2	TRBJ1-4	-	-
TGTGCCAGCAGTTTTCAGGGGTACTATGGCTACACCTTC	CASSFQGYYGYTF	TRBV27	TRBJ1-2	-	-